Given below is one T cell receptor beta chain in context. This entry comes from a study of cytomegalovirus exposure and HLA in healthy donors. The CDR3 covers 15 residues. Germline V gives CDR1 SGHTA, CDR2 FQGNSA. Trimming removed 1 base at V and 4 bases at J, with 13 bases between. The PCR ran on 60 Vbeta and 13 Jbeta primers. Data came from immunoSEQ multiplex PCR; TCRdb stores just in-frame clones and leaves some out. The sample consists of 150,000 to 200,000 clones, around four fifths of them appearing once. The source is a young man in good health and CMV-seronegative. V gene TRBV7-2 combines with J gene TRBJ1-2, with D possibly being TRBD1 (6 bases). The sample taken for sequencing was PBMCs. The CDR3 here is CASSLEGGVAYGYTF. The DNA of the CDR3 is TGTGCCAGCAGCTTAGAGGGGGGGGTGGCCTATGGCTACACCTTC.